This passage covers 2 T cell receptor beta chains from one sample sequenced in a study of cytomegalovirus exposure and HLA in healthy donors (TCRdb year 2017). Libraries were built with the immunoSEQ multiplex PCR assay. For the multiplex PCR, a mixture combining 60 forward primers for TCR Vbeta segments and 13 reverse primers for TCR Jbeta segments was used. TCRdb took over this immuneACCESS table, retaining in-frame rearrangements with V and J assigned. Such tables are incomplete; in checked studies, under half of the missing clones stem from an unresolved V gene, and the remainder is unexplained. The sample contains over 100,000 clones, 73% of them found a single time. The biggest ten clones account for 8.4% of the sample. Sample: PBMCs. These receptors came from a man aged 35-49 years in good health and CMV-seronegative.

This clone was observed a single time. The rearrangement uses TRBV10-1 and TRBJ1-6; 10 bases are shared with TRBD1. Trimming removed 6 bases from V and 10 bases from J; junction bases left unmatched: 9. CDR1 WNHNN and CDR2 SYGVQD come from the germline V gene (reference sequence). CDR3 length equals 15 residues. The CDR3 protein is CASRPRDRGGSPLHF. The DNA for the CDR3 is TGCGCCAGCAGACCCCGGGACAGGGGAGGATCACCCCTCCACTTT.

The chain uses TRBV11-2 and TRBJ1-2, with D possibly matching TRBD1 (5 bases). V lost 1 base and J 14 bases, leaving 17 bases between the germline ends. The germline V gene has CDR1 SGHAT and CDR2 FQNNGV. This CDR3 has 13 residues. CDR3 amino acids: CASSLGGDYTRTF. The CDR3, as DNA: TGTGCCAGCAGCTTAGGGGGGGACTACACAAGAACCTTC. Full variable domain (outside the CDR3, taken from reference TRBV11-2 and TRBJ1-2): EAGVAQSPRYKIIEKRQSVAFWCNPISGHATLYWYQQILGQGPKLLIQFQNNGVVDDSQLPKDRFSAERLKGVDSTLKIQPAKLEDSAVYLCASSLGGDYTRTFGSGTRLTVV.